The 19 T cell receptor beta chains in this list originate from one sample, sequenced in a study of cytotoxic CD8 clonotypes in ibrutinib-treated CLL. Method: immunoSEQ multiplex PCR; TCRdb's copy keeps in-frame clones and lacks some. The sample has a few hundred thousand clones, around four fifths seen once; the top ten hold 6.5% to 8.5%. The starting material was PBMCs, obtained before ibrutinib treatment. These receptor sequences come from a human donor with chronic lymphocytic leukemia.

V and J are TRBV4-3 and TRBJ2-7; D remains unclear. The V and J ends lost 1 base and 1 base respectively, with 8 bases between them. Germline CDR1 is LGHNA and CDR2 is YSLEER. This CDR3 is 14 amino acids long. The CDR3 DNA follows: TGCGCCAGCAGCCAAGTGGCACGGTCCTACGAGCAGTACTTC. It specifies CASSQVARSYEQYF.

The rearrangement joins TRBV4-3 to TRBJ1-3; D unresolved. CDR1 is LGHNA, CDR2 YSLEER, per germline. This CDR3 is 13 amino acids long. Deletions cut 5 bases from V and 4 bases from J, with 9 bases between. The chain's CDR3 is CASSATKGNTIYF. The DNA for the CDR3 is TGCGCCAGCAGCGCGACAAAGGGAAACACCATATATTTT.

The rearrangement uses TRBV28 and TRBJ2-7, with a possible D match to TRBD1 (6 bases). Germline values: CDR1 MDHEN, CDR2 SYDVKM. V lost 7 bases and J lost 6, with 22 bases in between. The CDR3 is made up of 15 amino acids. The CDR3 region is CASTSGGRGSAEQYF. CDR3 nucleotides: TGTGCCAGCACCTCTGGGGGCAGGGGTTCGGCCGAGCAGTACTTC. Based on the CDR3 plus reference TRBV28 and TRBJ2-7, the full variable domain is DVKVTQSSRYLVKRTGEKVFLECVQDMDHENMFWYRQDPGLGLRLIYFSYDVKMKEKGDIPEGYSVSREKKERFSLILESASTNQTSMYLCASTSGGRGSAEQYFGPGTRLTVT.

This sequence joins TRBV30 and TRBJ2-7; D possibly corresponds to TRBD1 (5 bases). The CDR3 sequence is 14 residues long. Trimming left V 0 bases short and J 2 bases short, with 11 bases between. Germline CDR1 and CDR2: GTSNPN and SVGIG (reference sequence). DNA for the CDR3: TGTGCCTGGAGTGTACAGGCAGGGACCTACGAGCAGTACTTC. This translates into CAWSVQAGTYEQYF.

This clone was seen a few times. This chain uses TRBV11-2 with TRBJ2-7; D not certain. V was pared by 1 base and J by 2 bases, with 6 bases between. The length of the CDR3 is 13 residues. Germline values: CDR1 SGHAT, CDR2 FQNNGV. Here the CDR3 reads CASSLGSTYEQYF. The CDR3 DNA reads TGTGCCAGCAGCTTAGGCAGTACCTACGAGCAGTACTTC.

V and J are TRBV10-3 and TRBJ1-5, with TRBD1 matching 10 bases. The CDR3 length is 15 residues. Germline V gene sequence: CDR1 ENHRY, CDR2 SYGVKD. Trimming removed 10 bases from V and 2 bases from J; junction bases left unmatched: 8. The CDR3 here is CATAVGQGGNQPQHF. The CDR3 DNA reads TGTGCCACTGCAGTAGGACAGGGGGGCAATCAGCCCCAGCATTTT.

This rearrangement joins TRBV7-8 to TRBJ2-1; D call uncertain. Germline CDR1 is SGHVS and CDR2 is FQNEAQ. The V end was cut by 2 bases, the J end by 8 bases, with 19 bases between. The length of the CDR3 is 16 residues. Here the CDR3 DNA reads TGTGCCAGCAGCTTACGCGCTTTGGGATTGTTTGATGAGCAGTTCTTC. This translates into CASSLRALGLFDEQFF.

The chain uses TRBV4-3 and TRBJ2-5, with 7 bases identical to TRBD2. V dropped 2 bases and J dropped 3; count of bases not matched to a gene: 6. This CDR3 has 15 residues. The germline CDR1 and CDR2 sequences are LGHNA and YSLEER. CDR3 protein: CASSQSLAAEETQYF. CDR3 DNA sequence: TGCGCCAGCAGCCAAAGTCTAGCGGCCGAAGAGACCCAGTACTTC.

Details on this clone: Within the sample, other DNA sequences also encode this same CDR3. The V and J genes are TRBV28 and TRBJ2-3; D call uncertain. Germline CDR1 MDHEN, CDR2 SYDVKM. V was cut by 5 bases and J by 2 bases, with 5 bases left in between. The CDR3 runs 12 residues. Written as DNA, the CDR3 is TGTGCCAGCAGTCTCCTCACAGATACGCAGTATTTT. Translating it yields CASSLLTDTQYF.

J is TRBJ2-3 and V is TRBV9; D ambiguous. This CDR3 comprises 15 residues. CDR1 is SGDLS, CDR2 YYNGEE, per germline. Trimming removed 4 bases from V and 0 bases from J, with 12 bases in between. The CDR3 DNA reads TGTGCCAGCAGCCCACACTCCCTTAGCACAGATACGCAGTATTTT. Residues: CASSPHSLSTDTQYF.

This clone was seen a single time. The gene calls are TRBV5-1 and TRBJ2-7; 7 bases line up with TRBD1. The CDR3 contains 15 residues. CDR1 is SGHRS and CDR2 is YFSETQ in the germline V gene. V lost 3 bases to trimming and J lost 6 bases; unmatched junction nucleotides: 12. The chain's CDR3 is CASSWLDRAVGEQYF. The DNA of the CDR3 is TGCGCCAGCAGCTGGTTAGACAGGGCTGTTGGCGAGCAGTACTTC.

The CDR3 nucleotides are TGCGCCAGCAGCCAAGTGAGGGGACAGGGAGTAAAGAATCAGCCCCAGCATTTT. Translation gives CASSQVRGQGVKNQPQHF. The rearrangement joins TRBV4-3 to TRBJ1-5; 9 nucleotides match TRBD1. Germline V gene lookup returns CDR1 LGHNA and CDR2 YSLEER. With V trimmed by 1 base and J by 4 bases, 11 bases remained unmatched. The CDR3 covers 18 residues.

The rearrangement uses TRBV19 and TRBJ1-4; tentative D call: TRBD1 (5 bases). The germline V gene has CDR1 LNHDA and CDR2 SQIVND (reference sequence). This CDR3 has 13 residues. V was cut by 0 bases and J by 14 bases, with 13 bases left in between. CDR3 DNA: TGTGCCAGTAGTATAGATGGGGGAGGATGGCTGTTTTTT. Its translation: CASSIDGGGWLFF.

This chain joins TRBV15 and TRBJ2-2; no clear D gene. The germline CDR1 and CDR2 sequences are LNHNV and YYDKDF (reference sequence). The CDR3 extends over 12 amino acids. Trimming took 8 bases from V and 4 from J, leaving 8 bases between them. The CDR3 coding sequence is TGTGCCACCCTTTCGGGCACCGGGGAGCTGTTTTTT. This translates into CATLSGTGELFF. Supplemented by reference TRBV15 and TRBJ2-2, the full variable domain reads DAMVIQNPRYQVTQFGKPVTLSCSQTLNHNVMYWYQQKSSQAPKLLFHYYDKDFNNEADTPDNFQSRRPNTSFCFLDIRSPGLGDTAMYLCATLSGTGELFFGEGSRLTVL.

The chain joins TRBV2 to TRBJ2-3; possibly TRBD2 for D (6 bases). The ends were cut back, 7 bases at V and 1 base at J, with 9 bases in the middle. The CDR3 length is 13 residues. Germline V CDR1 and CDR2: SNHLY, FYNNEI. The CDR3 here is CASIGSGTDTQYF. CDR3 in DNA: TGTGCCAGCATCGGGAGTGGCACAGATACGCAGTATTTT.

V and J are TRBV9 and TRBJ2-5; 8 nucleotides match TRBD2. This CDR3 region has 13 residues. Germline V gene lookup returns CDR1 SGDLS and CDR2 YYNGEE. Trimming at V came to 4 bases and at J to 7 bases, leaving 6 bases not matched to a gene. The CDR3 here is CASSTAAGGTQYF. In DNA form, the CDR3 reads TGTGCCAGCAGCACCGCGGCGGGGGGGACCCAGTACTTC.

V usage is TRBV29-1 and J usage is TRBJ1-2, with no clear D. Trimming took off 6 bases at V and 2 bases at J, with 13 bases between the two ends. The V gene's germline CDR1 is SQVTM and CDR2 ANQGSEA. The CDR3 extends over 13 amino acids. CDR3 sequence: CSVSGGLNYGYTF. DNA of the CDR3: TGCAGCGTCTCGGGAGGGTTGAACTATGGCTACACCTTC.

This clone appeared once. The V gene is TRBV2, the J gene TRBJ1-2, with D maybe TRBD1 (5 bases). Trimming removed 6 bases at V and 0 bases at J, with 20 bases between. Germline V gives CDR1 SNHLY, CDR2 FYNNEI. The CDR3 spans 17 residues. CDR3 loop: CASRGPGRSLTNYGYTF. The CDR3 bases are TGTGCCAGCAGGGGGCCGGGCAGATCCTTAACTAACTATGGCTACACCTTC.

This chain connects TRBV5-4 to TRBJ1-2; D is uncertain. The CDR3 sequence is 13 residues long. Germline V gene sequence: CDR1 SGHNT, CDR2 YYREEE (reference sequence). V lost 0 bases, J lost 2 bases, and 5 bases lay in between. The CDR3 nucleotides are TGTGCCAGCAGCTTGGAGGGAAACTATGGCTACACCTTC. It is translated as CASSLEGNYGYTF.